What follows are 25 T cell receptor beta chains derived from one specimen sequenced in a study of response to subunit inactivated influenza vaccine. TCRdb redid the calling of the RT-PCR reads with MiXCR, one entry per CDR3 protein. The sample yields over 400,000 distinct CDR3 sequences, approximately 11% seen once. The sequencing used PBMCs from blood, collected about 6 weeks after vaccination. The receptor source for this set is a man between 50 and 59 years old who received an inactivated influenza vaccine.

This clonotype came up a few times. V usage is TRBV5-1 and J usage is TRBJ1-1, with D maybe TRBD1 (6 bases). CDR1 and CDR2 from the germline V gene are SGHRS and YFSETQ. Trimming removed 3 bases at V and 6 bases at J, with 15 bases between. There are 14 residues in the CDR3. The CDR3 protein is CASSSRGNHPEAFF. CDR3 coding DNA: TGCGCCAGCAGCTCCAGGGGAAATCATCCTGAAGCTTTCTTT.

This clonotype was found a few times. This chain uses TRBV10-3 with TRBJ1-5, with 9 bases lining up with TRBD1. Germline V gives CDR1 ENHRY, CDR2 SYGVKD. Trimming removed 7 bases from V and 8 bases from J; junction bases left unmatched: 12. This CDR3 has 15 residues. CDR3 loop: CAINNRDRVGEPQHF. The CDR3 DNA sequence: TGTGCCATCAACAACCGGGACAGGGTAGGTGAGCCCCAGCATTTT.

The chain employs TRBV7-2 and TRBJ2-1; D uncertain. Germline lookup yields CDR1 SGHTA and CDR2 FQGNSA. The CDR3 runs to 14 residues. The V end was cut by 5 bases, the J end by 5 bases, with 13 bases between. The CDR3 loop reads CASSPPPIDNEQFF. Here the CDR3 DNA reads TGTGCCAGCAGCCCCCCCCCGATAGACAATGAGCAGTTCTTC.

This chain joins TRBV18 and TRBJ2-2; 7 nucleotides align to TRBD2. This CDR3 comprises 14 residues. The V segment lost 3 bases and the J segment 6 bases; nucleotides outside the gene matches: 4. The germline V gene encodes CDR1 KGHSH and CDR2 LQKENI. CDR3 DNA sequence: TGTGCCAGCTCACCTAAGCGGGACGCCGGGGAGCTGTTTTTT. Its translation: CASSPKRDAGELFF.

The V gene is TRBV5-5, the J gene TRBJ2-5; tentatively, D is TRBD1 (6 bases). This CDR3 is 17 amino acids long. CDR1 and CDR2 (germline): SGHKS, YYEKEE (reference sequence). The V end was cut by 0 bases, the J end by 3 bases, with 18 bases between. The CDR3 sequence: CASSLATRTGSEETQYF. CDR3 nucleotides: TGTGCCAGCAGCTTGGCTACACGAACAGGGAGCGAAGAGACCCAGTACTTC.

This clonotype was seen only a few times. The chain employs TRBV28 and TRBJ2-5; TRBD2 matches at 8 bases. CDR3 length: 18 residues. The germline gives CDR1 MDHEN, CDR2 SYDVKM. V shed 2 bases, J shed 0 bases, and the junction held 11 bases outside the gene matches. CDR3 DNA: TGTGCCAGCAGTTTACGGGCCGGGAGGGCCGGATACCAAGAGACCCAGTACTTC. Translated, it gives CASSLRAGRAGYQETQYF.

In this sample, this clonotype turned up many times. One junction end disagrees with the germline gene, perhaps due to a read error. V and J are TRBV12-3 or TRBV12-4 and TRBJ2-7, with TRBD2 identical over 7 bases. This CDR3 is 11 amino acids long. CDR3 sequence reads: CASSLAGEQYF. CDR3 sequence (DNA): TGTGCCAGCAGCTTAGCGGGCGAGCAGTACTTC.

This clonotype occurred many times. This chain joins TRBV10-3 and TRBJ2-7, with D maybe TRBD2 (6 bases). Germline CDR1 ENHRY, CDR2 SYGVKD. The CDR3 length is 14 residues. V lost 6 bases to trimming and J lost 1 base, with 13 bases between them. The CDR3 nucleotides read TGTGCCATCAGAGCGGACCGGGGGTCCTACGAGCAGTACTTC. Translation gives CAIRADRGSYEQYF.

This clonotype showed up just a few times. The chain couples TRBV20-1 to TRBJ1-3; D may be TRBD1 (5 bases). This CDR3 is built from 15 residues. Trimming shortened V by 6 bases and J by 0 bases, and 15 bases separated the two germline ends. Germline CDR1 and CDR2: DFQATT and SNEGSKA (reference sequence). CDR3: CSAPDRGGSGNTIYF. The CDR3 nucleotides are TGCAGTGCCCCTGATAGGGGAGGCTCTGGAAACACCATATATTTT.

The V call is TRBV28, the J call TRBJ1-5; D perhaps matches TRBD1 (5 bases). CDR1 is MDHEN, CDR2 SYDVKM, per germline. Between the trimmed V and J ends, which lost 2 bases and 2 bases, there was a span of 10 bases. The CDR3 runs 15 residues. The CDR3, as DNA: TGTGCCAGCAGTTTAGGGTCGACAGGCAATCAGCCCCAGCATTTT. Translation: CASSLGSTGNQPQHF.

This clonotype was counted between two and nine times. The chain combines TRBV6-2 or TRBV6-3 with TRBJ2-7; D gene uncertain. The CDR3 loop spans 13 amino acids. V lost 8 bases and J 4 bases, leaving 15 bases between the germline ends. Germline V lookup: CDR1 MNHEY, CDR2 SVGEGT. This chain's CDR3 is CASVKGPRYEQYF. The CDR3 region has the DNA TGTGCCAGCGTCAAAGGACCAAGGTACGAGCAGTACTTC.

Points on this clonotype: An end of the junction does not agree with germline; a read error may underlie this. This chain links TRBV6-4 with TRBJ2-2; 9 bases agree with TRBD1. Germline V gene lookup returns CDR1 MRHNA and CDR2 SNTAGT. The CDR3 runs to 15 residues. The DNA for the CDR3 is TGTGCCAGCAGTGCCGGGACAGGGAACCCCGGGGAGCTGTTTTTT. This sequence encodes CASSAGTGNPGELFF.

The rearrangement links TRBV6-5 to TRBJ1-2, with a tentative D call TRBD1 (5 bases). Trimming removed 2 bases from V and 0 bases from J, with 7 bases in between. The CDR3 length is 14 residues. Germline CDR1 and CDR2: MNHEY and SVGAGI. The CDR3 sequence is CASSYGAANYGYTF. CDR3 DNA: TGTGCCAGCAGTTACGGGGCAGCTAACTATGGCTACACCTTC.

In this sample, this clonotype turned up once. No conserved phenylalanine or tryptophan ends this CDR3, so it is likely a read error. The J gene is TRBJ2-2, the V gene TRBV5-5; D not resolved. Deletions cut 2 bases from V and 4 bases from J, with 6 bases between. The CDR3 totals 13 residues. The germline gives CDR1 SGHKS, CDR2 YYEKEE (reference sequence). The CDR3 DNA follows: TGTGCCAGCAGCTTCACACCCACCGGGGAGCTGTTTCTT. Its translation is CASSFTPTGELFL.

CDR3 region: CATSVPGGEQYF. The DNA of the CDR3 is TGTGCCACCAGCGTCCCAGGTGGCGAGCAGTACTTC. The genes are TRBV15 and TRBJ2-7; D unresolved. The germline gives CDR1 LNHNV, CDR2 YYDKDF (reference sequence). The length of the CDR3 is 12 residues. The germline V and J ends were trimmed by 5 bases and 6 bases, with 11 bases remaining between them. The full variable domain, with the rest looked up from reference TRBV15 and TRBJ2-7, is DAMVIQNPRYQVTQFGKPVTLSCSQTLNHNVMYWYQQKSSQAPKLLFHYYDKDFNNEADTPDNFQSRRPNTSFCFLDIRSPGLGDTAMYLCATSVPGGEQYFGPGTRLTVT.

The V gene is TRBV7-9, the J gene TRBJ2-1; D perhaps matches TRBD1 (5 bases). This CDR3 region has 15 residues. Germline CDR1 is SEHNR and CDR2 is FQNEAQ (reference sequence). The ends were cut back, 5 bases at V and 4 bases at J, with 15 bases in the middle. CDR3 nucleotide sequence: TGTGCCAGCAGCCCGCTGCTCCAGGGATACAATGAGCAGTTCTTC. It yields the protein CASSPLLQGYNEQFF. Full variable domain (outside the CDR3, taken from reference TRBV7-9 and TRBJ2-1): DTGVSQNPRHKITKRGQNVTFRCDPISEHNRLYWYRQTLGQGPEFLTYFQNEAQLEKSRLLSDRFSAERPKGSFSTLEIQRTEQGDSAMYLCASSPLLQGYNEQFFGPGTRLTVL.

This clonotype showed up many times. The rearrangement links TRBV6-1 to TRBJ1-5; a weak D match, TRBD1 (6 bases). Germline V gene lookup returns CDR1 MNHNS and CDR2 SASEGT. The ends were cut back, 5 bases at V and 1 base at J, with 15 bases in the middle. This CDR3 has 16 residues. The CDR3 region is CASSIGGASSNQPQHF. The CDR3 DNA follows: TGTGCCAGCAGTATTGGGGGGGCTAGCAGCAATCAGCCCCAGCATTTT.

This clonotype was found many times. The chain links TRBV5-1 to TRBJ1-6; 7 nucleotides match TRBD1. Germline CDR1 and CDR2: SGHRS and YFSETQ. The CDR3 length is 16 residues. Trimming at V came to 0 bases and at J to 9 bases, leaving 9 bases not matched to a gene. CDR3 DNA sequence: TGCGCCAGCAGCTTGGCTCAGGGGGTAACGAGTTCACCCCTCCACTTT. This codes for CASSLAQGVTSSPLHF.

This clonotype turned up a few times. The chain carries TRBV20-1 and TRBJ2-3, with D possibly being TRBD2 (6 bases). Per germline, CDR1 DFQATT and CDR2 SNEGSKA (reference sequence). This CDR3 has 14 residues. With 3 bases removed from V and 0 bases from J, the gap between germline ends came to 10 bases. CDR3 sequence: CSASDSGSTDTQYF. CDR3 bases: TGCAGTGCTAGTGATAGCGGTAGCACAGATACGCAGTATTTT.

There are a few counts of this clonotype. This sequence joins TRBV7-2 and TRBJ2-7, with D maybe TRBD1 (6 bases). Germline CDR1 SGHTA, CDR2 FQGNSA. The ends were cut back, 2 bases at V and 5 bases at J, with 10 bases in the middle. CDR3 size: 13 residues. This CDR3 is CASSLSGAHEQYF. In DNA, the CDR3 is TGTGCCAGCAGCTTATCAGGGGCCCACGAGCAGTACTTC.

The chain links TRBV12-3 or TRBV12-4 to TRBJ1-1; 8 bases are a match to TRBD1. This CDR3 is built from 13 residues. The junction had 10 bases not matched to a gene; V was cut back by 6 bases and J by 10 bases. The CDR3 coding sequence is TGTGCCAGCAGACCCACAGGGGGGGTTGCAGCTTTCTTT. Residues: CASRPTGGVAAFF.

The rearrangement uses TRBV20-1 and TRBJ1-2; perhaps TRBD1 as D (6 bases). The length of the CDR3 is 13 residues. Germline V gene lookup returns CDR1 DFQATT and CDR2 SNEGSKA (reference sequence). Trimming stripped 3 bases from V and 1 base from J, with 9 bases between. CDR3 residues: CSASGGGNYGYTF. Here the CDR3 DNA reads TGCAGTGCTAGTGGGGGCGGTAACTATGGCTACACCTTC.

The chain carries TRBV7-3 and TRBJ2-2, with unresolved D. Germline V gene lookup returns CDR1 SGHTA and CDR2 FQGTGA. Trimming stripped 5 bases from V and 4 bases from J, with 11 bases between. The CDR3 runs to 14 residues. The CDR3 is CASSPTHSTGELFF. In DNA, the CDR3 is TGTGCCAGCAGCCCAACCCACAGCACCGGGGAGCTGTTTTTT. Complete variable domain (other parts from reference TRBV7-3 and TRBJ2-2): GAGVSQTPSNKVTEKGKYVELRCDPISGHTALYWYRQSLGQGPEFLIYFQGTGAADDSGLPNDRFFAVRPEGSVSTLKIQRTERGDSAVYLCASSPTHSTGELFFGEGSRLTVL.

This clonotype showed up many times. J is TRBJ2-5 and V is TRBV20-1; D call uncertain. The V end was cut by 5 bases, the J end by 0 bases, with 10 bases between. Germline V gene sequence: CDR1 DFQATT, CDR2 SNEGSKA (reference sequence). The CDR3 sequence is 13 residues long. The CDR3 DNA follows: TGCAGTGCTCAAGGCCCCAACCAAGAGACCCAGTACTTC. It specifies CSAQGPNQETQYF.

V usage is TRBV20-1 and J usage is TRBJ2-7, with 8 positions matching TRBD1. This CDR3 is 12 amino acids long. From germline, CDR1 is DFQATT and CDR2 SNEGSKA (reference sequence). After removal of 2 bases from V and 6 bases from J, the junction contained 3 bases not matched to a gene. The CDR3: CSARQTGVEQYF. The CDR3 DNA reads TGCAGTGCTAGACAGACAGGGGTCGAGCAGTACTTC.